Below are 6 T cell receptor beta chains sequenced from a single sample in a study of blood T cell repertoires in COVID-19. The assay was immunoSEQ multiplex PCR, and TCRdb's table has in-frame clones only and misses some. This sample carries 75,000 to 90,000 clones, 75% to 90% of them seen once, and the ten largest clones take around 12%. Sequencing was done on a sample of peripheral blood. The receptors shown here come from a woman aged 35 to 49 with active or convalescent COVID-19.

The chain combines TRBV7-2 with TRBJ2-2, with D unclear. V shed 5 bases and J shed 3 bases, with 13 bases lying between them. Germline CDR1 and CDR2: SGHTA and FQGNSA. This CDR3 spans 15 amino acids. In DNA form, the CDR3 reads TGTGCCAGCAGCCTTGCGGTATCGGACACCGGGGAGCTGTTTTTT. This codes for CASSLAVSDTGELFF.

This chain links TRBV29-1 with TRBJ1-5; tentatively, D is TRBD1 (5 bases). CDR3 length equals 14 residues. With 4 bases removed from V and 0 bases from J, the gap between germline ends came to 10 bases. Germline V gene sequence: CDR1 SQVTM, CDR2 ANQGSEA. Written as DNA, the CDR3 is TGCAGCGTTGTCGGGACTGATAGCAATCAGCCCCAGCATTTT. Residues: CSVVGTDSNQPQHF. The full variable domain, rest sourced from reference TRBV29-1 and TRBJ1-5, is SAVISQKPSRDICQRGTSLTIQCQVDSQVTMMFWYRQQPGQSLTLIATANQGSEATYESGFVIDKFPISRPNLTFSTLTVSNMSPEDSSIYLCSVVGTDSNQPQHFGDGTRLSIL.

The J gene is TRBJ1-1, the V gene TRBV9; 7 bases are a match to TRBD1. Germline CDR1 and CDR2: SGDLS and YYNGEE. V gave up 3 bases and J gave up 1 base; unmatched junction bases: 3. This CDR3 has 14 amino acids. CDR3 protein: CASSAWTGNTEAFF. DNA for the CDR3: TGTGCCAGCAGCGCCTGGACAGGGAACACTGAAGCTTTCTTT.

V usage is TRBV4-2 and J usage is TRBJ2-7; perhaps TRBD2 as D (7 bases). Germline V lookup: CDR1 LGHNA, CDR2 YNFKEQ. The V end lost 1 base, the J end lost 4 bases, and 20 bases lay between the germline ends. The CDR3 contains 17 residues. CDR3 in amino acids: CASSQGQVGGSGYEQYF. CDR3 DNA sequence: TGTGCCAGCAGCCAAGGACAGGTCGGCGGGAGCGGGTACGAGCAGTACTTC.

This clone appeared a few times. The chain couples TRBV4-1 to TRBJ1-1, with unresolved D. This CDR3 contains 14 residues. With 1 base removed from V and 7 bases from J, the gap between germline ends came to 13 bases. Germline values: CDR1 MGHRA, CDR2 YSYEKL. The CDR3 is CASSQGSRGNEAFF. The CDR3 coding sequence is TGCGCCAGCAGCCAAGGATCTCGGGGAAATGAAGCTTTCTTT.

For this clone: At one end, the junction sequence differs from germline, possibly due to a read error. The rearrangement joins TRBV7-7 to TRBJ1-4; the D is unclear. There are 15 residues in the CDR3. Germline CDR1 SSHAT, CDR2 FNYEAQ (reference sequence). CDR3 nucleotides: TGTGCTAGCAGCCCGGAGACGACTGGAGAAGGAAAACTGTTTTTT. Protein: CASSPETTGEGKLFF.